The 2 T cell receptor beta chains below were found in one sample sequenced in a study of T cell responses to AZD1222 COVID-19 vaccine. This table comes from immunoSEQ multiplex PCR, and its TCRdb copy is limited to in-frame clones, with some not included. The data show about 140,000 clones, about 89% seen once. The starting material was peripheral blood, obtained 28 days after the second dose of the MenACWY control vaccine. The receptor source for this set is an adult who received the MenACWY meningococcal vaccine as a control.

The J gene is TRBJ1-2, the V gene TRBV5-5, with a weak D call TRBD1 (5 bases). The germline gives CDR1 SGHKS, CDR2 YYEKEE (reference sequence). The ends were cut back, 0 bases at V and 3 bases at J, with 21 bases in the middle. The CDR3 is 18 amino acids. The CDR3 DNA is TGTGCCAGCAGCTTGGGTGGGGCTAAAGTGTGGAGCGACTATGGCTACACCTTC. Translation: CASSLGGAKVWSDYGYTF. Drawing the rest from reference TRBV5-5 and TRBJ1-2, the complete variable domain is DAGVTQSPTHLIKTRGQQVTLRCSPISGHKSVSWYQQVLGQGPQFIFQYYEKEERGRGNFPDRFSARQFPNYSSELNVNALLLGDSALYLCASSLGGAKVWSDYGYTFGSGTRLTVV.

The DNA of the CDR3 is TGTGCCAGCAGTTACTCACGGGGGGTAGGAGAAAAACTGTTTTTT. Residues: CASSYSRGVGEKLFF. The chain has TRBV6-5 and TRBJ1-4; D is perhaps TRBD1 (5 bases). The CDR3 runs 15 residues. Trimming pared 0 bases from V and 8 bases from J, leaving 13 bases between. Germline CDR1 and CDR2: MNHEY and SVGAGI.